This T cell receptor (beta chain) originates from a study of a mutant IDH1 vaccine in newly diagnosed glioma. Overall study context: Commencement of vaccination occurred 4-6 weeks following radiotherapy alone, or concurrently with temozolomide cycles. Treated individuals were about 62% male and around 38% female, averaging 40.4 years of age. Patients arrived already treated with radiotherapy, temozolomide, or both, most having had both.

Data came from immunoSEQ multiplex PCR; TCRdb stores just in-frame clones and leaves some out. The sample lists over 60,000 clones, 80% to 90% occurring once. As to time point: week 35, safety follow-up. The study gave 300 ug of mutant IDH1 20-mer peptide per vaccine dose, with topical imiquimod. All eight of the vaccinations patients received fell in weeks 1, 3, 5, 7, 11, 15, 19 and 23. Comments on this clone: Its cognate antigen is unknown.

The specimen was PBMCs, collected from a glioma patient whose treatment included an IDH1 peptide vaccine. This receptor was taken from a man aged 40-49 years with glioma.

The CDR3 spells CASTLGLASDTQYF. The CDR3 DNA reads TGTGCCAGTACCTTGGGACTAGCGTCAGATACGCAGTATTTT. V and J are TRBV19 and TRBJ2-3; TRBD2 agrees at 10 bases. J lost 4 bases, V lost 7 bases, and 5 bases had no gene match. This CDR3 comprises 14 residues. CDR1 and CDR2 from the germline V gene are LNHDA and SQIVND (reference sequence).